This TCR beta chain was found in a study of blood T cell repertoires in COVID-19. As for the study in general: COVID-19 samples from acute and convalescent phases originated in the United States, Italy and Spain.

The protocol was immunoSEQ multiplex PCR, while the TCRdb copy is restricted to in-frame clones and leaves out a portion. The sample comprises around 400,000 clones, roughly 87% of which are singletons, and approximately 5% rests with the top ten. The CDR3 spans 15 residues. CDR1 and CDR2 from the germline V gene are SGHTA and FQGNSA. The study drew participants aged about 18 to 89 years from approximately 23 US areas. As regards this clone: An end of the junction does not agree with germline; a read error may underlie this.

What was sequenced was PBMCs or T cells enriched from blood (not recorded which). V gene TRBV7-2 combines with J gene TRBJ2-7; TRBD2 agrees at 7 bases. This clonotype originated in a woman aged 45-65 years who had recovered from COVID-19. Here the CDR3 reads CASRIDGGKHYAQYF. The CDR3 bases are TGTGCCAGCCGTATCGACGGGGGGAAGCATTACGCGCAGTACTTC.